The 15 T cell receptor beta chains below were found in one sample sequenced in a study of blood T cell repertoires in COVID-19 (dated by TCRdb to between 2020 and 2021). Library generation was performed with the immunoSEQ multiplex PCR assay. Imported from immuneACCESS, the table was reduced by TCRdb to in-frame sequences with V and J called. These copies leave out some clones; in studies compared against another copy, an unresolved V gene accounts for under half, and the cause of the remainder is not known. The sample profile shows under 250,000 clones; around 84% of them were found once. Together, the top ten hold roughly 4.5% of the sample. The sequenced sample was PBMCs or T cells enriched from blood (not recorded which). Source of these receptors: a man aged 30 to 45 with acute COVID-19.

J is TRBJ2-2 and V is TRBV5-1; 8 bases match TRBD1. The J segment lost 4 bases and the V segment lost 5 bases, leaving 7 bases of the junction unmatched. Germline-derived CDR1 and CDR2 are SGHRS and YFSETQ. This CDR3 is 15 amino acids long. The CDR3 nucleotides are TGCGCCAGCAGGTTTGGACAGGGTGGCACCGGGGAGCTGTTTTTT. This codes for CASRFGQGGTGELFF.

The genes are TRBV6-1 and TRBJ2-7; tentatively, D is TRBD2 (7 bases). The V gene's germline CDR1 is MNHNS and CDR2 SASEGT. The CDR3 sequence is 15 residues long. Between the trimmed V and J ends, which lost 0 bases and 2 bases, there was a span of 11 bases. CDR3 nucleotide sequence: TGTGCCAGCAGTGAAGCAGGGGGGGGCCCCTACGAGCAGTACTTC. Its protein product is CASSEAGGGPYEQYF.

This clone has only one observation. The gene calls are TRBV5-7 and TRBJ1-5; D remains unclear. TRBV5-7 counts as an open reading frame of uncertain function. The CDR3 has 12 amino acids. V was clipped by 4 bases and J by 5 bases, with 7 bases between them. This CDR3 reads CASSASHQPQHF. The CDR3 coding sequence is TGTGCCAGCAGCGCGTCCCATCAGCCCCAGCATTTT.

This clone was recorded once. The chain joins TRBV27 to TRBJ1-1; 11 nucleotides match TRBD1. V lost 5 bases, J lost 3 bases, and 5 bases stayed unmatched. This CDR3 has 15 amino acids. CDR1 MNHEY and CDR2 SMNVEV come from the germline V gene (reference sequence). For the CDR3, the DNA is TGTGCCAGCAGTCCCTGGACAGGGGGCGACACTGAAGCTTTCTTT. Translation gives CASSPWTGGDTEAFF.

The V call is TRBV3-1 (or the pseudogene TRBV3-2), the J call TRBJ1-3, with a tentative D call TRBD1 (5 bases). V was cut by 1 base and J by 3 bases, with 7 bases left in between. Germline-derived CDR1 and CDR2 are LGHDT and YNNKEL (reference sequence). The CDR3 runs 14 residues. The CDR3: CASSQGQLGNTIYF. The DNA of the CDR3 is TGTGCCAGCAGCCAAGGACAGCTTGGAAACACCATATATTTT.

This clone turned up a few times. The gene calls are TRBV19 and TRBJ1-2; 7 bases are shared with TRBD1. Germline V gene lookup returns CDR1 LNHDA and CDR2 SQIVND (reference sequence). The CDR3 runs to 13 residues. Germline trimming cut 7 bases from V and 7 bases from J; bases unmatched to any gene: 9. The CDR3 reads CASTPDRVFGYTF. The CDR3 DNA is TGTGCCAGTACCCCCGACAGGGTATTTGGCTACACCTTC. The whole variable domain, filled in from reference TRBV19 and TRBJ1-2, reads DGGITQSPKYLFRKEGQNVTLSCEQNLNHDAMYWYRQDPGQGLRLIYYSQIVNDFQKGDIAEGYSVSREKKESFPLTVTSAQKNPTAFYLCASTPDRVFGYTFGSGTRLTVV.

The chain's CDR3 is CASSARRGPEGPGNTIYF. The CDR3 DNA is TGTGCCAGTAGTGCCCGGAGGGGGCCGGAAGGACCTGGAAACACCATATATTTT. The chain recombines TRBV19 with TRBJ1-3; 7 bases match TRBD1. The germline gives CDR1 LNHDA, CDR2 SQIVND (reference sequence). This CDR3 has 18 amino acids. The junction had 15 bases not matched to a gene; V was cut back by 5 bases and J by 2 bases.

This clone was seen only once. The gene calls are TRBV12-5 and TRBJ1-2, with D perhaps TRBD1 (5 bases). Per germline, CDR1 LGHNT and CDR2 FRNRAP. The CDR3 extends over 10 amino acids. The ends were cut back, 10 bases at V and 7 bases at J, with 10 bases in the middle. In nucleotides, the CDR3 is TGTGCTACCGCGGGACGTGGCTACACCTTC. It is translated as CATAGRGYTF.

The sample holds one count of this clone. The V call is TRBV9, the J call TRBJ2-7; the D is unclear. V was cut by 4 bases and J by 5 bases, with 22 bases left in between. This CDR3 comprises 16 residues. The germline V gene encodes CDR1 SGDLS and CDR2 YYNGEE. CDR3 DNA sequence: TGTGCCAGCAGCCCGAGATCGAGGAAGCAACCGGACGAGCAGTACTTC. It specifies CASSPRSRKQPDEQYF.

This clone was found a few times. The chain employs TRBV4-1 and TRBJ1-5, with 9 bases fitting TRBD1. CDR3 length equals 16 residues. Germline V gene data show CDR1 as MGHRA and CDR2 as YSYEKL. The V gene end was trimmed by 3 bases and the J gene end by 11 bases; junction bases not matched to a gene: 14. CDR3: CASSQAGQGFSGSQHF. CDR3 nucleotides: TGCGCCAGCAGCCAGGCCGGACAGGGGTTTTCCGGGTCCCAGCATTTT.

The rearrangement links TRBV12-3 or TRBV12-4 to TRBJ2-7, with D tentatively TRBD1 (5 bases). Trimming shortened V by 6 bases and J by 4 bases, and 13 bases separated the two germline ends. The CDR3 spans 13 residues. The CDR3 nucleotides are TGTGCCAGCAGCTTTTCAGGGCAGTACGAGCAGTACTTC. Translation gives CASSFSGQYEQYF.

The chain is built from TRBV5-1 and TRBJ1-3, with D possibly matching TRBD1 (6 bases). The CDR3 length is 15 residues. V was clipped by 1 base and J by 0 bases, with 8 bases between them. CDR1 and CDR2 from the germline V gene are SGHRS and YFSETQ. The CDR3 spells CASSLRTVSGNTIYF. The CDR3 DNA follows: TGCGCCAGCAGCTTGAGGACAGTCTCTGGAAACACCATATATTTT.

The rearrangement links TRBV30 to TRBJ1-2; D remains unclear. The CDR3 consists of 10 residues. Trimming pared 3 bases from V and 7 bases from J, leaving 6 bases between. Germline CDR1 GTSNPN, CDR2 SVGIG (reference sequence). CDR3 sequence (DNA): TGTGCCTGGAGGGAGGTTGGCTACACCTTC. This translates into CAWREVGYTF.

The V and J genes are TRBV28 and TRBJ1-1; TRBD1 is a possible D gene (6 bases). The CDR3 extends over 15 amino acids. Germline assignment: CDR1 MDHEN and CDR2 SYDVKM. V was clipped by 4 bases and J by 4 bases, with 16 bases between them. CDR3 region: CASSSYRVKSTEAFF. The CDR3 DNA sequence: TGTGCCAGCAGTTCCTACAGGGTAAAGAGCACTGAAGCTTTCTTT. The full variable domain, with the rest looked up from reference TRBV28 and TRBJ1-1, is DVKVTQSSRYLVKRTGEKVFLECVQDMDHENMFWYRQDPGLGLRLIYFSYDVKMKEKGDIPEGYSVSREKKERFSLILESASTNQTSMYLCASSSYRVKSTEAFFGQGTRLTVV.

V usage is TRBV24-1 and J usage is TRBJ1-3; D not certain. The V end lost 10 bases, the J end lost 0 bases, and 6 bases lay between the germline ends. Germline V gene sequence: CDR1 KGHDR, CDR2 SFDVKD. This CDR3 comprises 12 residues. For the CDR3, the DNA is TGTGCCACTCGGTCCTCTGGAAACACCATATATTTT. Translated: CATRSSGNTIYF.